Here is one T cell receptor (beta chain) with its context. The antigen remains undetermined. These data are taken from a study of early T cells in non-severe SARS-CoV-2 infection. Across the study: Whole-blood bulk RNA, unsorted, was sequenced, and chains were unpaired.

The study, taken as a whole, reports: Database matching using VDJdb favored anti-spike CD8 responses, with private and CD4 specificities left missing.

The library protocol tagged individual cDNA molecules with unique molecular identifiers. TCRdb analysed the 5' RACE reads with MiXCR anew, one entry per CDR3 protein. This table holds 50,000 to 75,000 distinct CDR3 sequences, around 13% found once. Germline-derived CDR1 and CDR2 are SGHRS and YFSETQ. Trimming removed 5 bases at V and 0 bases at J, with 19 bases between. The CDR3 contains 17 residues. The clonotype was recovered from an adult who was a healthcare worker with PCR-confirmed SARS-CoV-2 infection or an uninfected control (not recorded which). The donor label of this sample is uncertain. This specimen was whole blood, taken at baseline. V usage is TRBV5-1 and J usage is TRBJ2-3; TRBD1 is a possible D gene (5 bases). For the CDR3, the DNA is TGCGCCAGCAGTAAGACAGTTGCCCTGCCTAGCACAGATACGCAGTATTTT. Its translation is CASSKTVALPSTDTQYF.